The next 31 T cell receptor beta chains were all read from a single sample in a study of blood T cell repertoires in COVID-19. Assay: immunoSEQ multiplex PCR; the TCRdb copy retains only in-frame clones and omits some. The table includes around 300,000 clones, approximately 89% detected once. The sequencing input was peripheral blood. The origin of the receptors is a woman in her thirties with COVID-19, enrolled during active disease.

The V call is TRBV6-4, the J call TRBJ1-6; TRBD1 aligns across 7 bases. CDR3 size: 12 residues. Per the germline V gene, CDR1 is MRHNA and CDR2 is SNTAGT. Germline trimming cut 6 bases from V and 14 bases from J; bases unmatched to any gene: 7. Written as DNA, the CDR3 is TGTGCCAGCAGCGGTCCACAGGGGTCCCTCCACTTT. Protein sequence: CASSGPQGSLHF.

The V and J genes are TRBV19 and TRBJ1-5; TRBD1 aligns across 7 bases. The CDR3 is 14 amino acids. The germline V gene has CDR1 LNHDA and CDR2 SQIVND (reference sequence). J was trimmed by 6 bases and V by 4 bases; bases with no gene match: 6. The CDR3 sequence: CASSRLQGFQPQHF. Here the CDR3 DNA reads TGTGCCAGTAGTAGGCTACAGGGGTTTCAGCCCCAGCATTTT.

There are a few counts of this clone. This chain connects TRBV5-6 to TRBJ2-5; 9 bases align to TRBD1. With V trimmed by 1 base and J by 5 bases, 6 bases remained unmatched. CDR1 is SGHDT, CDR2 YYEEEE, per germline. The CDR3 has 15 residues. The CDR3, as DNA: TGTGCCAGCAGCTTGAGAACAGGGGGCGGGGAGACCCAGTACTTC. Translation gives CASSLRTGGGETQYF.

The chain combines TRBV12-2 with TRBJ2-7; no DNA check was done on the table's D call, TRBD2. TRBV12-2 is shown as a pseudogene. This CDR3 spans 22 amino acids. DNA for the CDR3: TGTGCAAGTCGCTTACCCTGGCACAGCGGGGGTCCGGGGTCGTACGGCGTAGAGGAGCAGTACTTC. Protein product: CASRLPWHSGGPGSYGVEEQYF.

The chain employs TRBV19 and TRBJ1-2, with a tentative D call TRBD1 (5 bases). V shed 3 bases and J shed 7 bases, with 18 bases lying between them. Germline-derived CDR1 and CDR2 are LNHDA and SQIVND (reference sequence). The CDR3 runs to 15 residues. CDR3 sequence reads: CASSIFQGPWVGYTF. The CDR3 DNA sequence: TGTGCCAGTAGTATCTTCCAGGGCCCTTGGGTTGGCTACACCTTC. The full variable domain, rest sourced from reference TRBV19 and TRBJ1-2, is DGGITQSPKYLFRKEGQNVTLSCEQNLNHDAMYWYRQDPGQGLRLIYYSQIVNDFQKGDIAEGYSVSREKKESFPLTVTSAQKNPTAFYLCASSIFQGPWVGYTFGSGTRLTVV.

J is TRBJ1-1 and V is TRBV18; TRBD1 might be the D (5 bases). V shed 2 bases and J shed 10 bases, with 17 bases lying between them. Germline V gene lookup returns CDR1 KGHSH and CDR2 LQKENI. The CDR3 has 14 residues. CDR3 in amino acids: CASSPSRDSLGAFF. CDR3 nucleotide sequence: TGTGCCAGCTCACCATCGAGGGACTCCCTGGGAGCTTTCTTT.

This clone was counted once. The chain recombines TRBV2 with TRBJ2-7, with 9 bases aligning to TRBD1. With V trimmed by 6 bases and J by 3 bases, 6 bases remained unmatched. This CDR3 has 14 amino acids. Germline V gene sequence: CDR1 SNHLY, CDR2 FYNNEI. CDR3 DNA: TGTGCCAGCAGGTCACAGGGGGCGGGCTACGAGCAGTACTTC. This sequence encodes CASRSQGAGYEQYF.

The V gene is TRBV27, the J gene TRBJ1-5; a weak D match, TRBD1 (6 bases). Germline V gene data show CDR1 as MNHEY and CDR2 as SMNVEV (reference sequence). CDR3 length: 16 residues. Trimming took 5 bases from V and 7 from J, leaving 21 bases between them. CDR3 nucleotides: TGTGCCAGCAGTCCAGGGGATTTTAGGGTGGGCCAGCCCCAGCATTTT. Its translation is CASSPGDFRVGQPQHF.

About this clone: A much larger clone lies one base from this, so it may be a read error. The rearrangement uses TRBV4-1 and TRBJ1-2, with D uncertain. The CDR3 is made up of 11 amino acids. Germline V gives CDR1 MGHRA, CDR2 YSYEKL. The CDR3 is CVSSYTGGYTF. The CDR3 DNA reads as TGCGTCAGCAGCTATACCGGTGGCTACACCTTC.

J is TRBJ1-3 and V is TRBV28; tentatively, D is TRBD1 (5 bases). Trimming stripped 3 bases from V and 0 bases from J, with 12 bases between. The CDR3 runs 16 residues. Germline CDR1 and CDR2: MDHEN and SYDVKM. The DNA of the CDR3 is TGTGCCAGCAGTTTCGGGGGGATTAGCTCTGGAAACACCATATATTTT. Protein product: CASSFGGISSGNTIYF.

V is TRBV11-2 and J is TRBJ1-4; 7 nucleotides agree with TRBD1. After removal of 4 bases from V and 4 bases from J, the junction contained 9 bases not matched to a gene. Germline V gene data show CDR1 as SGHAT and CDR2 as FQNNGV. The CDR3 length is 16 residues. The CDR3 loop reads CASSSTGPGDNEKLFF. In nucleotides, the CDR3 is TGTGCCAGCAGCTCGACAGGGCCAGGGGATAATGAAAAACTGTTTTTT.

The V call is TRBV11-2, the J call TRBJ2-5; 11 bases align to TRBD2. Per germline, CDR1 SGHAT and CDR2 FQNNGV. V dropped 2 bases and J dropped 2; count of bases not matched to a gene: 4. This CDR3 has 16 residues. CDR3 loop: CASSLPRTSGQETQYF. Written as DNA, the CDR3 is TGTGCCAGCAGCTTACCGCGGACTAGCGGGCAAGAGACCCAGTACTTC.

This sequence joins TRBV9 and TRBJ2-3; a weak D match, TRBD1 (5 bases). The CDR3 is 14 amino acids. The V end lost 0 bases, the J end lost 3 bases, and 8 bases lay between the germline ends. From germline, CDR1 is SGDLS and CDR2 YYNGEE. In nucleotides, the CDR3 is TGTGCCAGCAGCGTAGACCCAGGGACAGATACGCAGTATTTT. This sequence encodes CASSVDPGTDTQYF.

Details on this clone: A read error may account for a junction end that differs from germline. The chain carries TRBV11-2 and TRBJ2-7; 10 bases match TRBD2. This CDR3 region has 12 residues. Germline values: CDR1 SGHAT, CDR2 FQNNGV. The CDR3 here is CASSLGGGLADF. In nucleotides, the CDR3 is TGTGCCAGCAGCTTAGGGGGAGGACTAGCGGACTTC.

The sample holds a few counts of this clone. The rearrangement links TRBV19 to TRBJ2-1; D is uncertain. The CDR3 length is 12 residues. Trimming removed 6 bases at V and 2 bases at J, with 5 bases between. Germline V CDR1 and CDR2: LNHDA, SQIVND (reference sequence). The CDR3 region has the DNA TGTGCCAGTAGCTCCCCCTACAATGAGCAGTTCTTC. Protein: CASSSPYNEQFF.

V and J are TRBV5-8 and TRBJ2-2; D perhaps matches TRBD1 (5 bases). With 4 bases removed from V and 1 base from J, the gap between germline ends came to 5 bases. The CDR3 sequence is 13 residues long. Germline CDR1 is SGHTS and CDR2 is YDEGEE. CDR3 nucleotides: TGTGCCAGCAGCGGACAGAACACCGGGGAGCTGTTTTTT. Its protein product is CASSGQNTGELFF.

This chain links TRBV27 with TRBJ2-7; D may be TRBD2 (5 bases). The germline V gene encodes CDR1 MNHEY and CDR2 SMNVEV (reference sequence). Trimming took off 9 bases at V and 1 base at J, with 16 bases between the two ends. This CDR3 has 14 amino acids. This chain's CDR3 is CASKLEVGSYEQYF. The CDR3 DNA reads TGTGCCAGTAAACTAGAGGTGGGGTCCTACGAGCAGTACTTC.

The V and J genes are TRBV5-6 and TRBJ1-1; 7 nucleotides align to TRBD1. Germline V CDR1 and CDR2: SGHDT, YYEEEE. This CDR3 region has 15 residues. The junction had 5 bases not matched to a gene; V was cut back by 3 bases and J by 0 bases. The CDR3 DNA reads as TGTGCCAGCAGCTGGGGGACAGCCATGAACACTGAAGCTTTCTTT. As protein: CASSWGTAMNTEAFF.

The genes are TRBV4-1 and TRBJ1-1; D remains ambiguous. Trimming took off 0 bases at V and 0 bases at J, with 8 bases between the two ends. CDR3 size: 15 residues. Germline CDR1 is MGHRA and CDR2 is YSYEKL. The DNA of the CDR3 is TGCGCCAGCAGCCAAGAAACGTCGGTGAACACTGAAGCTTTCTTT. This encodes CASSQETSVNTEAFF.

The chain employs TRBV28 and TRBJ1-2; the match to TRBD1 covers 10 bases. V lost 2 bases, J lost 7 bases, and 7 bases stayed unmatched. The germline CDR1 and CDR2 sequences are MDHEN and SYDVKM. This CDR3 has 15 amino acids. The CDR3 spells CASSLNIGQGGGYTF. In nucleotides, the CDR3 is TGTGCCAGCAGTTTAAATATTGGACAGGGGGGTGGCTACACCTTC.

DNA for the CDR3: TGTGCCAGCAGTTTCGGGCTAGCGGGTGGAAACGAGCAGTACTTC. The encoded protein is CASSFGLAGGNEQYF. The J gene is TRBJ2-7, the V gene TRBV28; TRBD2 matches at 8 bases. V shed 3 bases, J shed 5 bases, and the junction held 9 bases outside the gene matches. Germline V gene lookup returns CDR1 MDHEN and CDR2 SYDVKM. There are 15 residues in the CDR3.

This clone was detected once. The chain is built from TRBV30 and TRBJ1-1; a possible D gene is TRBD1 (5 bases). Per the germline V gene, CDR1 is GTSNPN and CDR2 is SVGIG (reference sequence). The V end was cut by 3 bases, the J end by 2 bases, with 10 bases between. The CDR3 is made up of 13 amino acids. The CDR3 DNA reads TGTGCCTGGAGCCGACAGCGTAACACTGAAGCTTTCTTT. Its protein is CAWSRQRNTEAFF.

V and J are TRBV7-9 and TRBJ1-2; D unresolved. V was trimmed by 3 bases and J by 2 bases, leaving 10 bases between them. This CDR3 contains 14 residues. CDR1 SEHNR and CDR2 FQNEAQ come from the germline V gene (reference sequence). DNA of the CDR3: TGTGCCAGCAGCTTCAGTGGGCAAAACTATGGCTACACCTTC. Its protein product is CASSFSGQNYGYTF.

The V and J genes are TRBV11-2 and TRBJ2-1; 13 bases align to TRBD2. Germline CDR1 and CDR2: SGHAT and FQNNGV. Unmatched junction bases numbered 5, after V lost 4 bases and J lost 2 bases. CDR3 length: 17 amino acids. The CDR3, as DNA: TGTGCCAGCAGCTCCCGACTAGCGGGAGGCGCCTACAATGAGCAGTTCTTC. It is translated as CASSSRLAGGAYNEQFF.

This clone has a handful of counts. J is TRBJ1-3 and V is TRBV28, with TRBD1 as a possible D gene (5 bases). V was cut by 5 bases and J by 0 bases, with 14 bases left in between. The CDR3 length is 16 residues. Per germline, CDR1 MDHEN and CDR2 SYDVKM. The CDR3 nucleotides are TGTGCCAGCAGTGGACCGGGACTCAACTCTGGAAACACCATATATTTT. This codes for CASSGPGLNSGNTIYF.

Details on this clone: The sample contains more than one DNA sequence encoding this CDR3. This CDR3 reads CAWSVRGGGQPQHF. In nucleotides, the CDR3 is TGTGCCTGGAGTGTACGTGGAGGGGGCCAGCCCCAGCATTTT. This chain joins TRBV30 and TRBJ1-5; the match to TRBD1 covers 7 bases. The CDR3 has 14 residues. Per germline, CDR1 GTSNPN and CDR2 SVGIG (reference sequence). Trimming at V came to 0 bases and at J to 7 bases, leaving 6 bases not matched to a gene.

The DNA of the CDR3 is TGTGCCAGCAGTGCCCCCTCAGCGGGCGGCAACTATGGCTACACCTTC. It encodes CASSAPSAGGNYGYTF. The gene calls are TRBV6-1 and TRBJ1-2; D not certain. Germline lookup yields CDR1 MNHNS and CDR2 SASEGT. The V and J ends lost 4 bases and 2 bases respectively, with 17 bases between them. This CDR3 comprises 16 residues.

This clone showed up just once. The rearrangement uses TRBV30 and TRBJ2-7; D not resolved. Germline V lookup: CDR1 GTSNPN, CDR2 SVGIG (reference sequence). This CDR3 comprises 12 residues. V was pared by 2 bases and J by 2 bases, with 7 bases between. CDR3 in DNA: TGTGCCTGGAGTACCAGTCCCTACGAGCAGTACTTC. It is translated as CAWSTSPYEQYF.

The CDR3 DNA is TGTGCCAGCAGTTTATCGGGGTCCTATGGCTACACCTTC. Translated, it gives CASSLSGSYGYTF. J is TRBJ1-2 and V is TRBV12-3 or TRBV12-4; D gene unclear. The CDR3 sequence is 13 residues long. V lost 2 bases to trimming and J lost 4 bases, with 8 bases between them.

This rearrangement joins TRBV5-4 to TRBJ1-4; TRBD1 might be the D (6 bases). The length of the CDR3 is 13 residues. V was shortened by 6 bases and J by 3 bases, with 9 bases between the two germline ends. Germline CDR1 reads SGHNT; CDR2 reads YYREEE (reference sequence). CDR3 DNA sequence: TGTGCCAGCAACGACAGGTCTAATGAAAAACTGTTTTTT. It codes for CASNDRSNEKLFF.

CDR3 DNA sequence: TGTGCCAGCAGCCGGGGACAGGGGGTAAATGAAAAACTGTTTTTT. Translated: CASSRGQGVNEKLFF. V gene TRBV5-4 combines with J gene TRBJ1-4, with TRBD1 identical over 11 bases. CDR3 length equals 15 residues. J gave up 5 bases and V 4 bases, and 4 bases lay outside the gene matches. CDR1 and CDR2 (germline): SGHNT, YYREEE (reference sequence).